Listed here are 19 T cell receptor beta chains from one sample, sequenced in a study of CD8 T cells in ankylosing spondylitis. TCRdb re-derived calls from the 5' RACE reads in MiXCR, one entry per CDR3 protein. The data show 30,000 to 45,000 distinct CDR3 sequences, with 10% seen just once and approximately 15% held by the top ten. The sample comprised blood, either unsorted or a sorted T cell fraction (not recorded which). The receptors were sampled from a male donor with ankylosing spondylitis or in good health (not recorded which).

This clonotype was detected many times. This sequence joins TRBV20-1 and TRBJ2-1, with D hard to call. The CDR3 is 15 amino acids. The V gene's germline CDR1 is DFQATT and CDR2 SNEGSKA (reference sequence). With 5 bases removed from V and 0 bases from J, the gap between germline ends came to 14 bases. CDR3 region: CSALRPASSYNEQFF. In nucleotides, the CDR3 is TGCAGTGCTCTCCGACCTGCGAGCTCCTACAATGAGCAGTTCTTC.

This clonotype is medium-sized (0.01 to 0.1%) in the sample. This chain links TRBV5-1 with TRBJ1-2; D is undetermined. The V end was cut by 2 bases, the J end by 0 bases, with 8 bases between. The germline gives CDR1 SGHRS, CDR2 YFSETQ. The CDR3 extends over 14 amino acids. CDR3 nucleotides: TGCGCCAGCAGCTTACCGGGTACTAACTATGGCTACACCTTC. It yields the protein CASSLPGTNYGYTF.

This clonotype was recorded many times. The rearrangement links TRBV5-8 to TRBJ2-1, with unresolved D. The V end lost 5 bases, the J end lost 0 bases, and 12 bases lay between the germline ends. The CDR3 consists of 15 residues. Per the germline V gene, CDR1 is SGHTS and CDR2 is YDEGEE. CDR3 nucleotides: TGTGCCAGCAGTCAAGGACCTAGCTCCTACAATGAGCAGTTCTTC. Encoded protein: CASSQGPSSYNEQFF. Full variable domain (outside the CDR3, taken from reference TRBV5-8 and TRBJ2-1): EAGVTQSPTHLIKTRGQQATLRCSPISGHTSVYWYQQALGLGLQFLLWYDEGEERNRGNFPPRFSGRQFPNYSSELNVNALELEDSALYLCASSQGPSSYNEQFFGPGTRLTVL.

There are many counts of this clonotype. This chain connects TRBV12-3 or TRBV12-4 to TRBJ2-1; 12 bases align to TRBD1. The CDR3 is 20 residues long. The trim removed 3 bases at V and 2 bases at J, leaving 14 bases unmatched. CDR3 nucleotide sequence: TGTGCCAGCAGTTTTAGATTAGGGACAGGGGGCCAAAAAACCTACAATGAGCAGTTCTTC. This sequence encodes CASSFRLGTGGQKTYNEQFF.

The rearrangement uses TRBV6-1 and TRBJ1-1; 7 nucleotides line up with TRBD1. Trimming at V came to 3 bases and at J to 1 base, leaving 5 bases not matched to a gene. The CDR3 has 15 amino acids. Germline CDR1 reads MNHNS; CDR2 reads SASEGT. The CDR3 loop reads CASSERQGWNTEAFF. The CDR3 DNA reads TGTGCCAGCAGTGAGAGACAGGGTTGGAACACTGAAGCTTTCTTT.

This clonotype was seen ten or more times. The chain joins TRBV20-1 to TRBJ2-1, with D tentatively TRBD1 (7 bases). The V gene lost 7 bases and the J gene lost 0 bases, with 10 bases spanning the gap. Germline-derived CDR1 and CDR2 are DFQATT and SNEGSKA (reference sequence). The length of the CDR3 is 13 residues. CDR3 amino acids: CSVQGGSYNEQFF. The CDR3 coding sequence is TGCAGTGTGCAGGGGGGCTCCTACAATGAGCAGTTCTTC.

Many counts were recorded for this clonotype. The V and J genes are TRBV6-1 and TRBJ1-3; 11 bases fit TRBD1. Trimming took 6 bases from V and 6 from J; bases not matched to a gene: 4. The CDR3 covers 14 residues. The germline V gene encodes CDR1 MNHNS and CDR2 SASEGT. The CDR3 DNA is TGTGCCAGCAGACGGACAGGGGGCGAAAACACCATATATTTT. It translates to CASRRTGGENTIYF.

This clonotype has a count of ten or more. The V and J genes are TRBV20-1 and TRBJ2-2, with a tentative D call TRBD2 (6 bases). Between the trimmed V and J ends, which lost 5 bases and 2 bases, there was a span of 9 bases. CDR3 length: 13 residues. The germline V gene encodes CDR1 DFQATT and CDR2 SNEGSKA (reference sequence). Here the CDR3 DNA reads TGCAGTGCTGCGGGACTTAACACCGGGGAGCTGTTTTTT. Protein sequence: CSAAGLNTGELFF.

The sample holds one count of this clonotype. The chain links TRBV2 to TRBJ2-3; 12 nucleotides agree with TRBD1. The CDR3 runs 16 residues. In germline, CDR1 is SNHLY, CDR2 FYNNEI. J gave up 4 bases and V 6 bases, and 8 bases lay outside the gene matches. For the CDR3, the DNA is TGTGCCAGCAGGGATCCGGGACAGGGGGCCGCAGATACGCAGTATTTT. It codes for CASRDPGQGAADTQYF.

To note about this clonotype: Since a much larger clone is just one base distant, this may be a read error. In DNA, the CDR3 is TGCACCAGCAGCTTGGGCAGGGGGCAAGAGACCCAGTACTTC. Residues: CTSSLGRGQETQYF. The chain uses TRBV5-1 and TRBJ2-5; 7 nucleotides agree with TRBD1. The CDR3 is 14 residues long. From germline, CDR1 is SGHRS and CDR2 YFSETQ.

This sequence joins TRBV11-3 and TRBJ2-5, with 7 bases fitting TRBD1. Germline V lookup: CDR1 SGHNT, CDR2 YENEEA. The junction had 0 bases not matched to a gene; V was cut back by 3 bases and J by 2 bases. This CDR3 region has 13 residues. The CDR3 sequence: CASSLDRQETQYF. The CDR3 DNA sequence: TGTGCCAGCAGCTTGGACAGGCAAGAGACCCAGTACTTC.

A few counts support this clonotype. The chain links TRBV6-5 to TRBJ1-1, with TRBD1 as a possible D gene (5 bases). Trimming left V 8 bases short and J 7 bases short, with 11 bases between. This CDR3 has 11 residues. Germline-derived CDR1 and CDR2 are MNHEY and SVGAGI. CDR3 sequence: CASSAGLEAFF. CDR3 in DNA: TGTGCCAGCTCAGCGGGACTTGAAGCTTTCTTT.

This clonotype has at least ten counts. This CDR3 reads CASSEIPGVRYNEQFF. CDR3 bases: TGTGCCAGCAGTGAAATACCGGGAGTAAGGTACAATGAGCAGTTCTTC. The V and J genes are TRBV2 and TRBJ2-1; D might be TRBD2 (6 bases). The CDR3 loop spans 16 amino acids. Trimming cost V 2 bases and J 4 bases, with 15 bases left between them. Per the germline V gene, CDR1 is SNHLY and CDR2 is FYNNEI.

The sample holds many counts of this clonotype. This CDR3 is CASSPGDSPSRPQYF. The CDR3 nucleotides read TGCGCCAGCAGCCCCGGGGACAGCCCTTCCCGACCACAGTACTTC. This chain connects TRBV5-1 to TRBJ2-4, with TRBD1 identical over 7 bases. Trimming cost V 4 bases and J 13 bases; bases outside gene matches: 17. Germline CDR1 and CDR2: SGHRS and YFSETQ. This CDR3 comprises 15 residues.

This clonotype was seen repeatedly, ten times or more. The chain combines TRBV6-5 with TRBJ2-5; 7 bases match TRBD2. V gave up 2 bases and J gave up 2 bases; unmatched junction bases: 2. CDR3 length: 14 residues. From germline, CDR1 is MNHEY and CDR2 SVGAGI. CDR3 loop: CASSYVAGQETQYF. CDR3 DNA sequence: TGTGCCAGCAGTTACGTAGCGGGTCAAGAGACCCAGTACTTC.

This clonotype was seen a few times. The J gene is TRBJ1-2, the V gene TRBV6-1; D not certain. V gave up 6 bases and J gave up 5 bases, with 19 bases separating them. CDR1 is MNHNS and CDR2 is SASEGT in the germline V gene. CDR3 length: 15 amino acids. The CDR3 nucleotides are TGTGCCAGCAGAGCCACCAGGCAGAGTTGGTATGGCTACACCTTC. This codes for CASRATRQSWYGYTF.

The rearrangement joins TRBV20-1 to TRBJ1-5; 9 bases are shared with TRBD1. The CDR3 has 16 residues. Per germline, CDR1 DFQATT and CDR2 SNEGSKA (reference sequence). V shed 4 bases, J shed 6 bases, and the junction held 13 bases outside the gene matches. CDR3 nucleotides: TGCAGTGCTACCCCGATCCGGGACAGGGTGGTTCAGCCCCAGCATTTT. Amino acids: CSATPIRDRVVQPQHF.

The table lists this clonotype with many counts. The chain joins TRBV11-2 to TRBJ2-4; either TRBD1 or TRBD2 may fit D (5 bases each). Per germline, CDR1 SGHAT and CDR2 FQNNGV. The CDR3 covers 17 residues. Trimming removed 2 bases at V and 0 bases at J, with 14 bases between. CDR3 region: CASSLRAGAIAKNIQYF. The CDR3 nucleotides are TGTGCCAGCAGCTTAAGGGCCGGGGCTATAGCCAAAAACATTCAGTACTTC.

This clonotype was recorded at least ten times. The chain recombines TRBV5-6 with TRBJ1-1; TRBD1 aligns across 7 bases. With 2 bases clipped from V and 0 bases from J, the junction kept 1 base outside the gene matches. Germline lookup yields CDR1 SGHDT and CDR2 YYEEEE. CDR3 length: 14 residues. The CDR3 sequence is CASSFTGVNTEAFF. In DNA, the CDR3 is TGTGCCAGCAGCTTCACAGGGGTGAACACTGAAGCTTTCTTT.